Sequencing of this T cell receptor (beta chain) was carried out in a study of monozygotic twins with inflammatory bowel disease. The UMIs contained a 6-nucleotide sample barcode. They were added by template switching during cDNA synthesis. TCRdb reprocessed the 5' RACE reads, with one entry per CDR3 protein and no DNA. Its table lists approximately 330,000 distinct CDR3 sequences. The CDR3 loop spans 15 amino acids. Germline values: CDR1 LNHNV, CDR2 YYDKDF (reference sequence). The chain couples TRBV15 to TRBJ2-1; TCRdb's D call of TRBD1 is untestable without DNA. The TCR comes from a human donor with ulcerative colitis or Crohn's disease, or a healthy co-twin of an affected twin (not recorded which). The sequencing sample was made of blood. CDR3 protein: CATSKGSDRVQEQFF.